The rows below give T cell receptor beta chains drawn from one sample of a study of blood T cell repertoires in COVID-19. Method: immunoSEQ multiplex PCR; TCRdb's copy keeps in-frame clones and lacks some. Counted here are approximately 210,000 clones, 90% to 95% occurring once; the ten biggest clones make up approximately 1.2%. Sequencing was carried out using peripheral blood. The source of these receptors is a man between 25 and 39 years old with acute or convalescent COVID-19. Each CDR3 is given with its conserved first and last residue. Each record gives: D gene, clone size, V gene, J gene, CDR3 protein, CDR3 DNA. A D gene is named only where the DNA matches it firmly. Clone size is not always given. Where it is, it says once, few, many or a class for expanded clones.

>.|.|TRBV9|TRBJ2-3
CASSITNRGGTDTQYF
TGTGCCAGCAGCATTACCAACAGGGGAGGAACAGATACGCAGTATTTT
>.|once|TRBV4-1|TRBJ2-5
CASSQVALQETQYF
TGCGCCAGCAGCCAAGTTGCGCTACAAGAGACCCAGTACTTC
>.|once|TRBV10-3|TRBJ2-3
CAISETSTDTQYF
TGTGCCATCAGTGAAACTAGCACAGATACGCAGTATTTT
>.|.|TRBV11-3|TRBJ1-6
CASSFVGDSPLHF
TGTGCCAGCAGCTTTGTAGGGGATTCACCCCTCCACTTT
>.|.|TRBV4-2|TRBJ1-1
CASSPLTGMNTEAFF
TGTGCCAGCAGCCCCTTAACAGGGATGAACACTGAAGCTTTCTTT
>.|.|TRBV19|TRBJ2-1
CASSIGRGGSYNEQFF
TGTGCCAGTAGTATAGGAAGGGGGGGGTCTTACAATGAGCAGTTCTTC
>.|.|TRBV27|TRBJ2-7
CASSLFGGSHEQYF
TGTGCCAGCAGTTTATTCGGAGGGTCCCACGAGCAGTACTTC
>TRBD1|.|TRBV30|TRBJ1-2
CAWRVQGAVGYTF
TGTGCCTGGAGGGTACAGGGGGCGGTTGGCTACACCTTC
>.|once|TRBV25-1|TRBJ2-3
CASSDSYLPGTDTQYF
TGTGCCAGCAGTGATTCTTACTTGCCGGGCACAGATACGCAGTATTTT
>TRBD1|.|TRBV30|TRBJ2-7
CAWNGGTDEQYF
TGTGCCTGGAATGGTGGGACAGACGAGCAGTACTTC
>.|.|TRBV28|TRBJ2-7
CASSFDPSQIRSRYEQYF
TGTGCCAGCAGTTTTGATCCATCGCAAATCCGGAGTCGCTACGAGCAGTACTTC
>TRBD2|.|TRBV4-2|TRBJ2-5
CASSGGRASETQYF
TGTGCCAGCAGTGGCGGGAGGGCCTCAGAGACCCAGTACTTC
>.|.|TRBV25-1|TRBJ2-1
CASSPAGLDREFF
TGTGCCAGCAGCCCCGCCGGGCTCGACAGAGAGTTCTTC
>.|many|TRBV30|TRBJ1-5
CAWTQGFDQPQHF
TGTGCCTGGACTCAGGGTTTTGATCAGCCCCAGCATTTT
>TRBD1|.|TRBV5-1|TRBJ1-1
CASSIGTGALMTEAFF
TGCGCCAGCAGCATAGGGACAGGCGCCTTAATGACTGAAGCTTTCTTT
>.|.|TRBV3-1/TRBV3-2|TRBJ1-6
CASRTGTFNSPLHF
TGTGCCAGCAGGACAGGAACCTTTAATTCACCCCTCCACTTT
>.|.|TRBV29-1|TRBJ1-1
CSGGGRNTEAFF
TGCAGCGGAGGCGGGAGGAACACTGAAGCTTTCTTT
>.|.|TRBV29-1|TRBJ2-7
CSVDPGSNYEQYF
TGCAGCGTTGACCCAGGGTCCAATTACGAGCAGTACTTC